These 21 T cell receptor beta chains originate from one sample sequenced in a study of blood T cell repertoires in COVID-19 (dated by TCRdb to the early 2020s). Libraries were constructed by the immunoSEQ multiplex PCR assay. Not all clones reach the TCRdb copy of this immuneACCESS table, which keeps in-frame sequences only. Checked studies attribute under half of the gap to unresolved V genes and leave the rest unexplained. Here the sample has over 200,000 clones; 83% occur a single time. The ten largest clones add up to around 2.5% of the sample. The sequencing sample was made of peripheral blood. These receptors originate from a woman in her thirties or forties with active or convalescent COVID-19.

The rearrangement uses TRBV28 and TRBJ2-1; D not certain. This CDR3 is built from 11 residues. The V end lost 3 bases, the J end lost 12 bases, and 9 bases lay between the germline ends. Germline loops: CDR1 MDHEN, CDR2 SYDVKM. The CDR3 sequence is CASSFRRGQFF. CDR3 coding DNA: TGTGCCAGCAGTTTCCGACGCGGGCAGTTCTTC.

The J gene is TRBJ1-2, the V gene TRBV4-1, with 9 nucleotides matching TRBD1. The CDR3 contains 19 residues. Germline V CDR1 and CDR2: MGHRA, YSYEKL. The V segment lost 0 bases and the J segment 1 base; nucleotides outside the gene matches: 12. The CDR3 here is CASSQDSRDRVVINYGYTF. The CDR3 bases are TGCGCCAGCAGCCAAGACTCTCGGGACAGGGTAGTAATTAACTATGGCTACACCTTC.

The genes are TRBV6-5 and TRBJ1-2; D uncertain. The CDR3 extends over 14 amino acids. V lost 6 bases, J lost 6 bases, and 17 bases lay in between. Germline CDR1 and CDR2: MNHEY and SVGAGI. The CDR3 DNA sequence: TGTGCCAGCAGGGGCCCCCTCTCCCTTCATGGCTACACCTTC. This gives the protein CASRGPLSLHGYTF.

This clone has a handful of counts. CDR3 protein: CSVKGQGGPNEKLFF. The CDR3 coding sequence is TGCAGCGTGAAGGGGCAGGGGGGCCCTAATGAAAAACTGTTTTTT. The gene calls are TRBV29-1 and TRBJ1-4, with 7 bases aligning to TRBD1. V shed 6 bases, J shed 3 bases, and the junction held 10 bases outside the gene matches. CDR1 SQVTM and CDR2 ANQGSEA come from the germline V gene. There are 15 residues in the CDR3.

The J gene is TRBJ1-5, the V gene TRBV15, with D unresolved. CDR3 length equals 16 residues. V dropped 7 bases and J dropped 2 bases, with 18 bases sitting between them. Germline CDR1 reads LNHNV; CDR2 reads YYDKDF (reference sequence). In DNA form, the CDR3 reads TGTGCCACCACAATCTACCCTAGGCTAGGCAATCAGCCCCAGCATTTT. Translated: CATTIYPRLGNQPQHF.

The rearrangement joins TRBV9 to TRBJ2-7, with 12 bases aligning to TRBD1. The length of the CDR3 is 17 residues. Trimming at V came to 3 bases and at J to 4 bases, leaving 11 bases not matched to a gene. CDR1 and CDR2 (germline): SGDLS, YYNGEE. The CDR3 nucleotides are TGTGCCAGCAGCGGCGGAACCTCGGGACAGGGGGCGTACGAGCAGTACTTC. Its translation is CASSGGTSGQGAYEQYF.

The J gene is TRBJ1-1, the V gene TRBV4-1; 7 bases line up with TRBD1. CDR1 is MGHRA and CDR2 is YSYEKL in the germline V gene. Trimming cost V 4 bases and J 0 bases; bases outside gene matches: 5. The CDR3 runs 15 residues. The CDR3 coding sequence is TGCGCCAGCAGCCCGCGACAGGGACTGAACACTGAAGCTTTCTTT. Translation: CASSPRQGLNTEAFF.

V gene TRBV7-8 combines with J gene TRBJ1-3; the D is unclear. V lost 1 base and J lost 0, with 10 bases in between. This CDR3 contains 16 residues. Germline-derived CDR1 and CDR2 are SGHVS and FQNEAQ. The chain's CDR3 is CASSLGTGSSGNTIYF. The CDR3 DNA is TGTGCCAGCAGCTTAGGGACGGGAAGCTCTGGAAACACCATATATTTT. Using reference TRBV7-8 and TRBJ1-3 for the parts outside the CDR3, the full variable domain is GAGVSQSPRYKVAKRGQDVALRCDPISGHVSLFWYQQALGQGPEFLTYFQNEAQLDKSGLPSDRFFAERPEGSVSTLKIQRTQQEDSAVYLCASSLGTGSSGNTIYFGEGSWLTVV.

This clone was counted a single time. This chain uses TRBV4-3 with TRBJ1-4; TRBD1 matches at 10 bases. Germline V CDR1 and CDR2: LGHNA, YSLEER. The length of the CDR3 is 17 residues. J was trimmed by 7 bases and V by 2 bases; bases with no gene match: 10. The CDR3 protein is CASSQQGQGSSGEKLFF. The CDR3 DNA follows: TGCGCCAGCAGCCAACAGGGACAGGGGTCGTCGGGTGAAAAACTGTTTTTT.

This chain connects TRBV27 to TRBJ2-7; 7 bases align to TRBD1. CDR3 length: 12 amino acids. Germline V gene lookup returns CDR1 MNHEY and CDR2 SMNVEV (reference sequence). J lost 4 bases, V lost 6 bases, and 3 bases had no gene match. The CDR3 DNA follows: TGTGCCAGCAGAAGGACAGGTTACGAGCAGTACTTC. Encoded protein: CASRRTGYEQYF.

The V gene is TRBV7-3, the J gene TRBJ2-1, with TRBD2 as a possible D gene (6 bases). V was cut by 5 bases and J by 9 bases, with 11 bases left in between. The CDR3 sequence is 12 residues long. Germline V lookup: CDR1 SGHTA, CDR2 FQGTGA. The CDR3 DNA is TGTGCCAGCAGCCCGTACGGGGGTGAGCAGTTCTTC. It translates to CASSPYGGEQFF. Looking up the rest from reference TRBV7-3 and TRBJ2-1 gives the full variable domain: GAGVSQTPSNKVTEKGKYVELRCDPISGHTALYWYRQSLGQGPEFLIYFQGTGAADDSGLPNDRFFAVRPEGSVSTLKIQRTERGDSAVYLCASSPYGGEQFFGPGTRLTVL.

About this clone itself: In the same sample, other DNA sequences code for this CDR3. The chain has TRBV5-1 and TRBJ1-1; 8 bases are a match to TRBD1. In germline, CDR1 is SGHRS, CDR2 YFSETQ. The CDR3 has 14 amino acids. V lost 4 bases and J lost 4; bases outside the gene matches: 6. The CDR3 sequence: CASSLGQGGTEAFF. The CDR3 DNA sequence: TGCGCCAGCAGCCTAGGACAGGGTGGCACTGAAGCTTTCTTT.

J is TRBJ1-6 and V is TRBV30, with D perhaps TRBD1 (5 bases). The CDR3 has 16 residues. Germline CDR1 and CDR2: GTSNPN and SVGIG (reference sequence). The V and J ends lost 2 bases and 10 bases respectively, with 21 bases between them. As DNA, the CDR3 is TGTGCCTGGAGTTACTCCCCCCAGACAGTCGGGTCACCCCTCCACTTT. Translation gives CAWSYSPQTVGSPLHF.

This chain links TRBV5-1 with TRBJ1-2; TRBD1 is a possible D gene (6 bases). Trimming pared 5 bases from V and 4 bases from J, leaving 12 bases between. CDR1 and CDR2 (germline): SGHRS, YFSETQ. This CDR3 spans 13 amino acids. The CDR3 loop reads CASRETGGYGYTF. CDR3 bases: TGCGCCAGCAGGGAGACAGGTGGCTATGGCTACACCTTC.

The rearrangement joins TRBV30 to TRBJ2-2; 10 nucleotides agree with TRBD1. Looked up from germline, CDR1 is GTSNPN and CDR2 is SVGIG (reference sequence). The ends lost 1 base at V and 5 bases at J; junction bases unmatched: 10. The CDR3 contains 17 residues. This CDR3 reads CAWSATTGQGGTGELFF. The CDR3 DNA is TGTGCCTGGAGTGCCACCACTGGACAGGGGGGGACCGGGGAGCTGTTTTTT.

The V call is TRBV5-1, the J call TRBJ1-1; D not certain. V shed 4 bases and J shed 0 bases, with 10 bases lying between them. Germline V CDR1 and CDR2: SGHRS, YFSETQ. There are 14 residues in the CDR3. In DNA form, the CDR3 reads TGCGCCAGCAGCCTCGGACTGTTGAACACTGAAGCTTTCTTT. Amino acid sequence: CASSLGLLNTEAFF.

This clone showed up just once. J is TRBJ2-4 and V is TRBV18, with D tentatively TRBD1 (6 bases). Trimming removed 8 bases at V and 6 bases at J, with 14 bases between. CDR3 length equals 13 residues. Germline V gene sequence: CDR1 KGHSH, CDR2 LQKENI. The CDR3 loop is CASAGTDRNIQYF. The CDR3 DNA is TGTGCCAGCGCTGGGACGGACAGAAACATTCAGTACTTC.

This rearrangement joins TRBV18 to TRBJ1-2; TRBD1 matches 7 bases. V lost 6 bases and J lost 2; bases outside the gene matches: 3. Germline values: CDR1 KGHSH, CDR2 LQKENI. The CDR3 contains 13 residues. Here the CDR3 reads CASSATGNYGYTF. In DNA, the CDR3 is TGTGCCAGCTCCGCGACAGGGAACTATGGCTACACCTTC.

The chain uses TRBV18 and TRBJ1-2; perhaps TRBD1 as D (6 bases). This CDR3 region has 13 residues. V was pared by 3 bases and J by 8 bases, with 13 bases between. The V gene's germline CDR1 is KGHSH and CDR2 LQKENI. The CDR3 bases are TGTGCCAGCTCACCTCGGGGGGGGCTCGGCTACACCTTC. This sequence encodes CASSPRGGLGYTF.

The chain combines TRBV7-9 with TRBJ1-3; maybe TRBD1 (6 bases). Trimming left V 1 base short and J 0 bases short, with 7 bases between. The CDR3 has 15 residues. Germline V gene data show CDR1 as SEHNR and CDR2 as FQNEAQ (reference sequence). CDR3 protein: CASSLEGGSGNTIYF. In DNA, the CDR3 is TGTGCCAGCAGCTTAGAAGGGGGCTCTGGAAACACCATATATTTT.

CDR3 residues: CASKDREDTQYF. CDR3 nucleotide sequence: TGTGCCAGCAAAGACCGGGAAGATACGCAGTATTTT. The gene calls are TRBV2 and TRBJ2-3; D may be TRBD2 (5 bases). The germline CDR1 and CDR2 sequences are SNHLY and FYNNEI. Trimming shortened V by 7 bases and J by 5 bases, and 10 bases separated the two germline ends. The CDR3 is 12 amino acids.